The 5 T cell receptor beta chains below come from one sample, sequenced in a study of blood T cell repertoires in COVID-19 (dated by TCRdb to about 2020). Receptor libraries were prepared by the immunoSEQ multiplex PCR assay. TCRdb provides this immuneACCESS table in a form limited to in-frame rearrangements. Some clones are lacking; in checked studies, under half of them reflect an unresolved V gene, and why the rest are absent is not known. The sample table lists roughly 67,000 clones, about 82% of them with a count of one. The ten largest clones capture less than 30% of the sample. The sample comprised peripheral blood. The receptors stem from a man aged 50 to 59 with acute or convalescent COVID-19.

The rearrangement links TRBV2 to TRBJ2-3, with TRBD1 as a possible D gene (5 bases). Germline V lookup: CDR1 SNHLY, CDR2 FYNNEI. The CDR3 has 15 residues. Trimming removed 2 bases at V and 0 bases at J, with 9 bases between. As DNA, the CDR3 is TGTGCCAGCAGTGAACTTGGGGCTAGCACAGATACGCAGTATTTT. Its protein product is CASSELGASTDTQYF. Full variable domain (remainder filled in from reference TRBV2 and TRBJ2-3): EPEVTQTPSHQVTQMGQEVILRCVPISNHLYFYWYRQILGQKVEFLVSFYNNEISEKSEIFDDQFSVERPDGSNFTLKIRSTKLEDSAMYFCASSELGASTDTQYFGPGTRLTVL.

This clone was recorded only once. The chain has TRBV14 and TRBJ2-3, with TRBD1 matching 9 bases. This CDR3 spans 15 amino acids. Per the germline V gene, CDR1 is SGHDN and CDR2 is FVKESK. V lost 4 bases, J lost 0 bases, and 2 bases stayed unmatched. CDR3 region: CASSRGTGSTDTQYF. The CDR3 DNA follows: TGTGCCAGCAGCCGAGGGACAGGGAGCACAGATACGCAGTATTTT. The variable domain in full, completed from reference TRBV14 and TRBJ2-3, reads EAGVTQFPSHSVIEKGQTVTLRCDPISGHDNLYWYRRVMGKEIKFLLHFVKESKQDESGMPNNRFLAERTGGTYSTLKVQPAELEDSGVYFCASSRGTGSTDTQYFGPGTRLTVL.

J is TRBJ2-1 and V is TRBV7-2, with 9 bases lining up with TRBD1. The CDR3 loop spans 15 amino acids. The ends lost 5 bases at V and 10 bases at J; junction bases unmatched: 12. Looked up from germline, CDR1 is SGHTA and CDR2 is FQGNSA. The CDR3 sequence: CASSGLGQGDEEQFF. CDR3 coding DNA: TGTGCCAGCAGCGGCCTGGGACAGGGAGACGAGGAGCAGTTCTTC.

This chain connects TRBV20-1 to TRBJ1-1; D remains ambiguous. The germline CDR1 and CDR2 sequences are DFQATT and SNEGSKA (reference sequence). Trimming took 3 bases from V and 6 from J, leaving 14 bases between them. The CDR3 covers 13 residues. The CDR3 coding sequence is TGCAGTGCTAGTTGGGTTGATAGCGCTGAAGCTTTCTTT. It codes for CSASWVDSAEAFF.

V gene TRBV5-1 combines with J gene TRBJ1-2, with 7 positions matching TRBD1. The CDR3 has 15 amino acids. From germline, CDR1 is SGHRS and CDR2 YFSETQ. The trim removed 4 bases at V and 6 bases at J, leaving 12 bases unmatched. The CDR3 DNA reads TGCGCCAGCAGCGGTGGGGACAGAGTATCGGATGGCTACACCTTC. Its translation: CASSGGDRVSDGYTF.